This TCR beta chain comes out of a study of blood T cells in healthy people across ages. Findings and caveats of the study: Naive T cell percentage showed a strong correlation with the diversity of TCR beta. The recorded TCR beta diversity per million T cells decreased in a roughly linear manner with age.

To note about this clonotype: The antigen is not known.

This CDR3 has 15 amino acids. V lost 3 bases and J 7 bases, leaving 18 bases between the germline ends. The authors ran a second PCR of 7 to 11 cycles using a sample-barcoded 5' primer and a J-beta primer mix. Each CDR3 protein is one row after TCRdb ran MiXCR on the 5' RACE reads. The sample carries hundreds of thousands of distinct CDR3 sequences, under 30% recorded once. The receptor was derived from an elderly woman in good health. Sequenced input: blood. The chain recombines TRBV12-3 or TRBV12-4 with TRBJ1-2; D might be TRBD1 (5 bases). The CDR3 coding sequence is TGTGCCAGCAGTTTGCGGGACGGACTTAGCTGTGGCTACACCTTC. Translation gives CASSLRDGLSCGYTF.